This T cell receptor (beta chain) was captured by sequencing in a study of OX40 agonist ivuxolimab in advanced cancers. Study summary: Ivuxolimab, an agonistic anti-OX40 (CD134) antibody, was given to patients. A history of anti-PD-1, anti-PD-L1 or anti-CTLA-4 therapy was acceptable, and approximately 40% had some.

Profiling relied on immunoSEQ multiplex PCR, and the TCRdb table lists in-frame clones only, not all of them. The profile covers around 80,000 clones, with roughly 88% appearing a single time and 0.65% to 0.9% taken by the ten largest. Study conclusions and caveats: Both CD4+ and CD8+ T cell populations in blood had undergone clonal expansion by week 6 at 0.1 to 3.0 mg/kg. The authors did not determine the antigen specificity of the expanded peripheral T cells.

A word on this clone: Its antigen is undetermined.

The CDR3 totals 16 residues. Germline assignment: CDR1 SEHNR and CDR2 FQNEAQ (reference sequence). V lost 5 bases, J lost 0 bases, and 3 bases stayed unmatched. The sequence derives from an adult with an advanced solid tumor such as melanoma, head and neck, liver or kidney cancer. Source: CD4+ or CD8+ T cells sorted from blood, taken in a trial of the OX40 agonist ivuxolimab. This chain connects TRBV7-9 to TRBJ2-1, with TRBD2 matching over 11 bases. CDR3 residues: CASSRLAGGSYNEQFF. As DNA, the CDR3 is TGTGCCAGCAGCCGCCTAGCGGGGGGCTCCTACAATGAGCAGTTCTTC.